The 27 T cell receptor beta chains presented below share a single source sample, sequenced in a study of cytomegalovirus exposure and HLA in healthy donors. The study ran its PCR with 60 Vbeta and 13 Jbeta primers. Only in-frame clones appear in the TCRdb table, and some are missing; sequencing was by immunoSEQ multiplex PCR. The sample holds about 160,000 clones, 76% seen once. Material for sequencing was PBMCs. These receptors came from a man aged 60-69 years in good health and CMV-seronegative.

The genes are TRBV15 and TRBJ1-5; D possibly corresponds to TRBD1 (6 bases). Germline loops: CDR1 LNHNV, CDR2 YYDKDF (reference sequence). Trimming shortened V by 1 base and J by 4 bases, and 11 bases separated the two germline ends. This CDR3 is 15 amino acids long. CDR3 amino acids: CATSRGRQENQPQHF. CDR3 nucleotide sequence: TGTGCCACCAGCAGAGGACGACAGGAAAATCAGCCCCAGCATTTT.

The chain couples TRBV6-1 to TRBJ2-1, with 10 bases that match TRBD2. Germline loops: CDR1 MNHNS, CDR2 SASEGT. CDR3 size: 15 residues. V trimming: 6 bases; J trimming: 6 bases; junction bases outside the gene matches: 8. DNA for the CDR3: TGTGCCAGCAGAACAGGACTAGCGGCAAGCAATGAGCAGTTCTTC. Its translation is CASRTGLAASNEQFF.

The chain recombines TRBV28 with TRBJ1-1; D gene ambiguous. V was clipped by 7 bases and J by 3 bases, with 15 bases between them. Germline assignment: CDR1 MDHEN and CDR2 SYDVKM. This CDR3 contains 14 residues. Written as DNA, the CDR3 is TGTGCCAGCATCGCCGCCGAGGGTCACACTGAAGCTTTCTTT. This translates into CASIAAEGHTEAFF.

The rearrangement uses TRBV5-1 and TRBJ2-1; a weak D match, TRBD2 (6 bases). Germline assignment: CDR1 SGHRS and CDR2 YFSETQ. The CDR3 covers 15 residues. V was shortened by 2 bases and J by 4 bases, with 13 bases between the two germline ends. DNA of the CDR3: TGCGCCAGCAGCTTCAGACTAGGGGTGTACAATGAGCAGTTCTTC. Its translation: CASSFRLGVYNEQFF.

V gene TRBV5-1 combines with J gene TRBJ1-1, with 8 bases matching TRBD1. V gave up 3 bases and J gave up 1 base; unmatched junction bases: 5. The CDR3 is 15 residues long. The germline V gene encodes CDR1 SGHRS and CDR2 YFSETQ. DNA for the CDR3: TGCGCCAGCAGCTGGGGGGACAGGAGGAACACTGAAGCTTTCTTT. Its protein product is CASSWGDRRNTEAFF.

V is TRBV29-1 and J is TRBJ1-1; 8 nucleotides align to TRBD1. Per the germline V gene, CDR1 is SQVTM and CDR2 is ANQGSEA. This CDR3 region has 14 residues. Germline trimming cut 7 bases from V and 5 bases from J; bases unmatched to any gene: 12. This CDR3 is CSGTGGQGGTEAFF. The CDR3 bases are TGCAGCGGAACGGGCGGACAGGGTGGGACTGAAGCTTTCTTT.

The chain has TRBV18 and TRBJ1-5, with 11 bases aligning to TRBD1. Germline V gives CDR1 KGHSH, CDR2 LQKENI. This CDR3 has 14 amino acids. The J segment lost 6 bases and the V segment lost 2 bases, leaving 0 bases of the junction unmatched. The CDR3 coding sequence is TGTGCCAGCTCACCAGGGACAGGGGGTCAGCCCCAGCATTTT. It translates to CASSPGTGGQPQHF.

The sample holds one count of this clone. J is TRBJ2-1 and V is TRBV7-2; 8 bases are shared with TRBD1. Per germline, CDR1 SGHTA and CDR2 FQGNSA. The ends lost 5 bases at V and 4 bases at J; junction bases unmatched: 7. The CDR3 totals 15 residues. CDR3 nucleotide sequence: TGTGCCAGCAGCGCAGACAGGGGTGTTTACAATGAGCAGTTCTTC. Protein product: CASSADRGVYNEQFF.

This sequence joins TRBV27 and TRBJ1-5; 8 positions match TRBD1. The CDR3 covers 16 residues. With 6 bases clipped from V and 2 bases from J, the junction kept 9 bases outside the gene matches. Germline assignment: CDR1 MNHEY and CDR2 SMNVEV (reference sequence). Written as DNA, the CDR3 is TGTGCCAGCAGAAGTTCGACAGGGGTCGGCAATCAGCCCCAGCATTTT. Its protein is CASRSSTGVGNQPQHF.

The chain couples TRBV2 to TRBJ2-5; D may be TRBD1 (7 bases). The CDR3 is made up of 13 amino acids. Between the trimmed V and J ends, which lost 8 bases and 1 base, there was a span of 11 bases. Germline V gene sequence: CDR1 SNHLY, CDR2 FYNNEI. CDR3 region: CASGRDSQETQYF. As DNA, the CDR3 is TGTGCCAGCGGGCGGGACAGCCAAGAGACCCAGTACTTC.

The chain is built from TRBV6-5 and TRBJ2-7, with unresolved D. Germline CDR1 reads MNHEY; CDR2 reads SVGAGI. The CDR3 is 15 amino acids. Deletions cut 2 bases from V and 0 bases from J, with 11 bases between. CDR3 residues: CASSYVAVFSYEQYF. As DNA, the CDR3 is TGTGCCAGCAGTTACGTGGCAGTATTCTCCTACGAGCAGTACTTC.

The chain links TRBV30 to TRBJ1-1, with D unresolved. The V end was cut by 3 bases, the J end by 1 base, with 15 bases between. This CDR3 is built from 15 residues. The germline V gene encodes CDR1 GTSNPN and CDR2 SVGIG (reference sequence). Here the CDR3 DNA reads TGTGCCTGGAGCGCAGCAACAGTGCCGAACACTGAAGCTTTCTTT. The encoded protein is CAWSAATVPNTEAFF.

The chain uses TRBV5-5 and TRBJ2-1, with TRBD1 matching 7 bases. The CDR3 is 15 residues long. V was pared by 0 bases and J by 2 bases, with 2 bases of the junction left unmatched. The germline gives CDR1 SGHKS, CDR2 YYEKEE (reference sequence). Here the CDR3 DNA reads TGTGCCAGCAGCTTGGGGGGACAGACCTACAATGAGCAGTTCTTC. Amino acids: CASSLGGQTYNEQFF.

This clone was counted a few times. Germline and junction disagree at one end, which may indicate a read error. This sequence joins TRBV30 and TRBJ2-7; 12 nucleotides line up with TRBD2. Germline values: CDR1 GTSNPN, CDR2 SVGIG (reference sequence). This CDR3 region has 13 residues. CDR3 sequence: CAWSAGTSGFPDF. Here the CDR3 DNA reads TGTGCCTGGAGTGCCGGGACTAGCGGGTTCCCCGACTTC.

This clone was observed a handful of times. The chain combines TRBV7-3 with TRBJ2-1; 12 bases map to TRBD2. Germline CDR1 is SGHTA and CDR2 is FQGTGA. This CDR3 comprises 16 residues. With 6 bases clipped from V and 0 bases from J, the junction kept 3 bases outside the gene matches. The CDR3 sequence: CASSETSGGSYNEQFF. The DNA of the CDR3 is TGTGCCAGCAGTGAGACTAGCGGGGGCTCCTACAATGAGCAGTTCTTC.

This clone was detected a few times. The rearrangement links TRBV28 to TRBJ1-1, with 8 bases matching TRBD1. The CDR3 runs to 15 residues. With 5 bases clipped from V and 0 bases from J, the junction kept 5 bases outside the gene matches. Germline CDR1 reads MDHEN; CDR2 reads SYDVKM. CDR3 amino acids: CASSPPTGVNTEAFF. CDR3 DNA sequence: TGTGCCAGCAGTCCTCCGACAGGGGTGAACACTGAAGCTTTCTTT.

The V gene is TRBV4-3, the J gene TRBJ1-2; perhaps TRBD1 as D (5 bases). Germline-derived CDR1 and CDR2 are LGHNA and YSLEER. V shed 1 base and J shed 3 bases, with 9 bases lying between them. The CDR3 spans 14 residues. CDR3 sequence (DNA): TGCGCCAGCAGCCAAGCCGCGGGGGACTATGGCTACACCTTC. Its translation is CASSQAAGDYGYTF.

V and J are TRBV28 and TRBJ2-7, with TRBD1 matching 7 bases. The CDR3 is 15 residues long. The germline CDR1 and CDR2 sequences are MDHEN and SYDVKM. The V segment lost 1 base and the J segment 6 bases; nucleotides outside the gene matches: 9. CDR3 sequence reads: CASSLSQGTLAEQYF. In nucleotides, the CDR3 is TGTGCCAGCAGTTTATCACAGGGGACATTGGCCGAGCAGTACTTC.

This chain uses TRBV10-3 with TRBJ2-3, with a possible D match to TRBD2 (6 bases). Germline V gives CDR1 ENHRY, CDR2 SYGVKD. The CDR3 is 13 residues long. The V gene lost 6 bases and the J gene lost 1 base, with 8 bases spanning the gap. CDR3 DNA sequence: TGTGCCATCAGGGGGGGACGCACAGATACGCAGTATTTT. Translated: CAIRGGRTDTQYF.

V gene TRBV27 combines with J gene TRBJ2-7; possibly TRBD2 for D (6 bases). The CDR3 totals 14 residues. Germline CDR1 MNHEY, CDR2 SMNVEV (reference sequence). V gave up 3 bases and J gave up 0 bases, with 9 bases separating them. This chain's CDR3 is CASSLRRDSYEQYF. For the CDR3, the DNA is TGTGCCAGCAGTTTGAGGCGGGACTCCTACGAGCAGTACTTC.

This clone has just one count. The V gene is TRBV2, the J gene TRBJ1-5; D gene uncertain. The CDR3 sequence is 14 residues long. V dropped 1 base and J dropped 0 bases, with 4 bases sitting between them. Germline V gene lookup returns CDR1 SNHLY and CDR2 FYNNEI. The CDR3 protein is CASSEVYSNQPQHF. The CDR3 bases are TGTGCCAGCAGTGAAGTCTATAGCAATCAGCCCCAGCATTTT.

In this sample, this clone turned up a few times. This chain connects TRBV5-6 to TRBJ2-5, with 12 bases that match TRBD2. The CDR3 extends over 16 amino acids. Germline trimming cut 0 bases from V and 5 bases from J; bases unmatched to any gene: 5. The V gene's germline CDR1 is SGHDT and CDR2 YYEEEE. The CDR3 nucleotides read TGTGCCAGCAGCTTGGCCTTGCTAGCGGGAGGGGAGACCCAGTACTTC. This gives the protein CASSLALLAGGETQYF.

The V call is TRBV5-1, the J call TRBJ2-1, with TRBD2 matching 8 bases. The V gene's germline CDR1 is SGHRS and CDR2 YFSETQ. The CDR3 loop spans 16 amino acids. The V and J ends lost 4 bases and 0 bases, in that order; junction bases with no gene match: 6. The CDR3 region has the DNA TGCGCCAGCAGCCCCGGCGGGGGGAGCTCCTACAATGAGCAGTTCTTC. Its translation: CASSPGGGSSYNEQFF.

V is TRBV7-9 and J is TRBJ2-7, with 13 positions matching TRBD2. V lost 5 bases and J lost 4; bases outside the gene matches: 5. Germline V gives CDR1 SEHNR, CDR2 FQNEAQ (reference sequence). This CDR3 is 15 amino acids long. The CDR3 sequence: CASSPLAGGLYEQYF. The CDR3 DNA reads as TGTGCCAGCAGCCCACTAGCGGGGGGGCTGTACGAGCAGTACTTC.

This clone has only one observation. The genes are TRBV7-2 and TRBJ2-5; D possibly corresponds to TRBD1 (6 bases). CDR1 is SGHTA and CDR2 is FQGNSA in the germline V gene. V lost 3 bases and J lost 4, with 9 bases in between. This CDR3 region has 13 residues. The CDR3 bases are TGTGCCAGCAGCTTCACAGGGCTAGAGACCCAGTACTTC. This sequence encodes CASSFTGLETQYF. Variable domain in full (rest from reference TRBV7-2 and TRBJ2-5): GAGVSQSPSNKVTEKGKDVELRCDPISGHTALYWYRQSLGQGLEFLIYFQGNSAPDKSGLPSDRFSAERTGGSVSTLTIQRTQQEDSAVYLCASSFTGLETQYFGPGTRLLVL.

This rearrangement joins TRBV2 to TRBJ2-7, with 7 bases that match TRBD2. CDR1 and CDR2 (germline): SNHLY, FYNNEI. With 4 bases clipped from V and 1 base from J, the junction kept 10 bases outside the gene matches. The CDR3 consists of 16 residues. CDR3: CASSGVGRGISYEQYF. CDR3 DNA sequence: TGTGCCAGCAGTGGGGTAGGGCGGGGGATTTCCTACGAGCAGTACTTC.

This clone was seen a few times. The rearrangement uses TRBV19 and TRBJ2-1; maybe TRBD2 (6 bases). The germline V and J ends were trimmed by 3 bases and 0 bases, with 12 bases remaining between them. This CDR3 region has 16 residues. Germline V gene data show CDR1 as LNHDA and CDR2 as SQIVND (reference sequence). CDR3 region: CASSIRGESSYNEQFF. CDR3 bases: TGTGCCAGTAGTATCCGCGGGGAAAGCTCCTACAATGAGCAGTTCTTC.